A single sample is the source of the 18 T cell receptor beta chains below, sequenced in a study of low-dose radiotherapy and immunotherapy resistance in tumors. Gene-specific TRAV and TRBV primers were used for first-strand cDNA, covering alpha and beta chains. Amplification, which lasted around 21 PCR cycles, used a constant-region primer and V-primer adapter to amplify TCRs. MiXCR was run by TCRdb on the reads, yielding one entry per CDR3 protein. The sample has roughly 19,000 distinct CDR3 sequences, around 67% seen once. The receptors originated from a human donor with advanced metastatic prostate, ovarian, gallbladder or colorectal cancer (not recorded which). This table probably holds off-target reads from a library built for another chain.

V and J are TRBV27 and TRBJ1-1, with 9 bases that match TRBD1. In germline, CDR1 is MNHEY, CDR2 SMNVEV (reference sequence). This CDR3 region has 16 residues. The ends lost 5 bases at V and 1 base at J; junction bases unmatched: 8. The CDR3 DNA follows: TGTGCCAGCAGTCCCCGGACAGGGGCTTCGAACACTGAAGCTTTCTTT. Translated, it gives CASSPRTGASNTEAFF.

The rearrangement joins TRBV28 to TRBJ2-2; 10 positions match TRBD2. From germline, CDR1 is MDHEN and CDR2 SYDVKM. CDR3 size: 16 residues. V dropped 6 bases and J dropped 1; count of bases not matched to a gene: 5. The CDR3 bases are TGTGCCAGCAGCCCCCGGACTAGCGGGAACACCGGGGAGCTGTTTTTT. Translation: CASSPRTSGNTGELFF.

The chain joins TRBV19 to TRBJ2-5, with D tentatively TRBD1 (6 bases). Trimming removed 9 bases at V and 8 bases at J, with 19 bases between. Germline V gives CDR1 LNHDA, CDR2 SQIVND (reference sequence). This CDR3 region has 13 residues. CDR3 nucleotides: TGTGCCAGCCCACAGGGTATTCTGGGAACCCAGTACTTC. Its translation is CASPQGILGTQYF.

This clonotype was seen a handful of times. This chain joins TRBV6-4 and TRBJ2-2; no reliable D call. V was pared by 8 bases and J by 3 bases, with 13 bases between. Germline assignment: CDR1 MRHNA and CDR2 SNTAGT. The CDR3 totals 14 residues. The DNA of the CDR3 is TGTGCCAGCGCCCCGGGCCCCGACACCGGGGAGCTGTTTTTT. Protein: CASAPGPDTGELFF.

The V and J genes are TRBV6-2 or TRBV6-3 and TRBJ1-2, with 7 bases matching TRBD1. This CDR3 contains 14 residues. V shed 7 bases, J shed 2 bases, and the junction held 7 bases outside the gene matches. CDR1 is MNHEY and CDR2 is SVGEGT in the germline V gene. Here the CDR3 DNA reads TGTGCCAGCATCTACTGGGACAGCAACTATGGCTACACCTTC. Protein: CASIYWDSNYGYTF.

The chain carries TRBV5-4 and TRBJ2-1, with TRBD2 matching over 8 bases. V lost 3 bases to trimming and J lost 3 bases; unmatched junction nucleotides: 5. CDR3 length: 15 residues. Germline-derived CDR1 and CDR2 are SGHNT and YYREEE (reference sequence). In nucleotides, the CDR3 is TGTGCCAGCAGCTCACGGACTAGCAGCTACAATGAGCAGTTCTTC. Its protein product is CASSSRTSSYNEQFF. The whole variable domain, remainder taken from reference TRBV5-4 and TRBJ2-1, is ETGVTQSPTHLIKTRGQQVTLRCSSQSGHNTVSWYQQALGQGPQFIFQYYREEENGRGNFPPRFSGLQFPNYSSELNVNALELDDSALYLCASSSRTSSYNEQFFGPGTRLTVL.

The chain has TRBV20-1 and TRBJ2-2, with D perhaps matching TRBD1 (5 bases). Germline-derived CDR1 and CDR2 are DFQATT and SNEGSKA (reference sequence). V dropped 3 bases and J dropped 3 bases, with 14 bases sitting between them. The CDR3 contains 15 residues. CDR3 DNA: TGCAGTGCTAGGTCCTTTACAGGCTACACCGGGGAGCTGTTTTTT. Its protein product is CSARSFTGYTGELFF.

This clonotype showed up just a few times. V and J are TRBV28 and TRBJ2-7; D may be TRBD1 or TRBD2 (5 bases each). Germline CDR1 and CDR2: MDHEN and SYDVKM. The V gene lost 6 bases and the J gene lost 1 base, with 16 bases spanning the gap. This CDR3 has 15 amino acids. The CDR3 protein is CASSQNGDRSYEQYF. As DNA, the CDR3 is TGTGCCAGCAGCCAAAACGGGGACCGGTCCTACGAGCAGTACTTC. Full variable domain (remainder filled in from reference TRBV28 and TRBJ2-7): DVKVTQSSRYLVKRTGEKVFLECVQDMDHENMFWYRQDPGLGLRLIYFSYDVKMKEKGDIPEGYSVSREKKERFSLILESASTNQTSMYLCASSQNGDRSYEQYFGPGTRLTVT.

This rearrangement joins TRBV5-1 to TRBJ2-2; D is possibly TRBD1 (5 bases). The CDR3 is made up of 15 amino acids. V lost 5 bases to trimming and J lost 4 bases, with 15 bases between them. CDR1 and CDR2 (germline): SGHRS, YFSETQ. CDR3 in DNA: TGCGCCAGCAGTATCGTCCAGGGTAGCACCGGGGAGCTGTTTTTT. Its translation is CASSIVQGSTGELFF.

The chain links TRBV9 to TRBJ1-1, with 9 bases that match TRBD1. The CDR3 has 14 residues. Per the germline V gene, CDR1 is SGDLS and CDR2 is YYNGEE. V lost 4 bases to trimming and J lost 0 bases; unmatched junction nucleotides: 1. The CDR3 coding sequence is TGTGCCAGCAGCAGGGACAGGGTGAACACTGAAGCTTTCTTT. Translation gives CASSRDRVNTEAFF. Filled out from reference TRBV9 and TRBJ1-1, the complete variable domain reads DSGVTQTPKHLITATGQRVTLRCSPRSGDLSVYWYQQSLDQGLQFLIQYYNGEERAKGNILERFSAQQFPDLHSELNLSSLELGDSALYFCASSRDRVNTEAFFGQGTRLTVV.

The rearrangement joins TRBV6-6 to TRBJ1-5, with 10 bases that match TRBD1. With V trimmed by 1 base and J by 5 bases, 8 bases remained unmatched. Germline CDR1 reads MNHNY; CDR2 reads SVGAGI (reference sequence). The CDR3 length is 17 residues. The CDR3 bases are TGTGCCAGCAGTTACTACCTTCGACAGGGGGCTGATCAGCCCCAGCATTTT. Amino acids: CASSYYLRQGADQPQHF.

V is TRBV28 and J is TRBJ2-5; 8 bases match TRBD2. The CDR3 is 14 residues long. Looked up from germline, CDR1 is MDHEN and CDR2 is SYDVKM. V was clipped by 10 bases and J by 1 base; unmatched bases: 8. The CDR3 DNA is TGTGCCACTGTGTCCGGGAGGGCCCAAGAGACCCAGTACTTC. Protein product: CATVSGRAQETQYF.

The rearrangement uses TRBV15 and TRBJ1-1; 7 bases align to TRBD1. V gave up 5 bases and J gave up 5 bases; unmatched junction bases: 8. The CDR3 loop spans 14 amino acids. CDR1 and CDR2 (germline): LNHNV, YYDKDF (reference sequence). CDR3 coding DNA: TGTGCCACCAGCCCCAGGGGGTTGCGTACTGAAGCTTTCTTT. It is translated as CATSPRGLRTEAFF.

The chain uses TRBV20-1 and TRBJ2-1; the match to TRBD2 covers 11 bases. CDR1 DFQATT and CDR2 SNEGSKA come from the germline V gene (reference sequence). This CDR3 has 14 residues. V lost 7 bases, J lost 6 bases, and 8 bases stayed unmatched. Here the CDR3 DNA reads TGCAGTGGTATCGGACTAGCGGGTCCCAATGAGCAGTTCTTC. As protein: CSGIGLAGPNEQFF.

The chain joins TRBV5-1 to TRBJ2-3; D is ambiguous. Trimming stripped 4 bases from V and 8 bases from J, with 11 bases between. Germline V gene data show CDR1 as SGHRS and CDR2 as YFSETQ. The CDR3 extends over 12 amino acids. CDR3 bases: TGCGCCAGCAGCCGGGCCTATAGTACGCAGTATTTT. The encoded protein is CASSRAYSTQYF.

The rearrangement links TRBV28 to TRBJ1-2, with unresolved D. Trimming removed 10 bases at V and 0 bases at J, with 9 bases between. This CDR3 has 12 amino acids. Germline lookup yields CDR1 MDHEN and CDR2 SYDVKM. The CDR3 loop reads CATIGSNYGYTF. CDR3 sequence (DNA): TGTGCCACAATCGGATCTAACTATGGCTACACCTTC.

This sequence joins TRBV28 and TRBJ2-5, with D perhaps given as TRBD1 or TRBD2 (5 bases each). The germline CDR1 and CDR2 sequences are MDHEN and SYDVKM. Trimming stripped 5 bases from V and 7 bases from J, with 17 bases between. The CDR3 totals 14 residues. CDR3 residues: CASSAPGTPRTQYF. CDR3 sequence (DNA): TGTGCCAGCAGTGCACCCGGGACGCCCCGGACCCAGTACTTC.

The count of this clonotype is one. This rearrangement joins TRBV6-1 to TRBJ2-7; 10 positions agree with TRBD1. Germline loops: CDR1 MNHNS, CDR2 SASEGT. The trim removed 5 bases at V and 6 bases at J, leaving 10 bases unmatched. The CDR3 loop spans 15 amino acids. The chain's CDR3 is CASSRPPGQGSEQYF. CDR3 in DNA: TGTGCCAGCAGTCGGCCACCGGGACAGGGGAGCGAGCAGTACTTC.